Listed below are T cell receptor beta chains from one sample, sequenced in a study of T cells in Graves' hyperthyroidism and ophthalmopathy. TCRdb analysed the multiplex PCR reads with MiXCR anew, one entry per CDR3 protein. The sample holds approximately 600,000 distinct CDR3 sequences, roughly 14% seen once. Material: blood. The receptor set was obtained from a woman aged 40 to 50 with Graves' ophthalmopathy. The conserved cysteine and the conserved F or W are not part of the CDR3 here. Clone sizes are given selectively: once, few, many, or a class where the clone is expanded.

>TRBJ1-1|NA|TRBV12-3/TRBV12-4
ASTPRRGTEAF
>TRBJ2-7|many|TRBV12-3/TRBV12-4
ASSSNSGRGYEQY
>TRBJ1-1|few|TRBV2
ASSGTGYAEAF
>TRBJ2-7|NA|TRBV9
ASSPQLSYEQY
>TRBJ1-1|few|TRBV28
ASSLWGTATEAF
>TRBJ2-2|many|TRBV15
ATSRDYRTGGRGNTGELF
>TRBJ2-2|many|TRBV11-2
ASSRTSGSVTGELF
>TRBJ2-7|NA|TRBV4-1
ASSLEGTSGSWEQY
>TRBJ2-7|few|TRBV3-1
ASSQDRTGSSYEQY
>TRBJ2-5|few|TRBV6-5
ASSYSVRGARETQY
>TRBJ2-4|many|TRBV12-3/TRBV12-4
ASSSGLAMDIQY
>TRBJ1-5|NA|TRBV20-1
SARGRERDQPQH
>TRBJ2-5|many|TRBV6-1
ASTPQITQETQY
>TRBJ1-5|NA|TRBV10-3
AIMRGLDQPQH
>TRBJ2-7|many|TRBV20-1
SARAGGGLYEQY
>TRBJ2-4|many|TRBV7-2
ASSLAREQQY
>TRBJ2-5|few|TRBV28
ASRPGLAGGLETQY
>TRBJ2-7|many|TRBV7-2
ASSLYSPSYEQY
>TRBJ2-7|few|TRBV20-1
SAKTGTSGSYEQY
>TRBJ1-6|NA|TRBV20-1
SAPPGQGNSPLH
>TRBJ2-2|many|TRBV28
ASSLYAGELF
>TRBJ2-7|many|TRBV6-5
ASSWGLAGNYEQY
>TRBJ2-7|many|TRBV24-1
ATSAEGQLPGEQY
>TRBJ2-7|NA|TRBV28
ASSLTGIDYERY
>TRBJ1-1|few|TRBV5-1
ANSWGQANTEAF
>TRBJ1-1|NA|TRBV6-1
ASRTGGYTEAF
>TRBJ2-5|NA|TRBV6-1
ASSGGSWGETQY
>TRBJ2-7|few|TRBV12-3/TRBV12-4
ASSPGGLAYEQY